A selection of T cell receptor beta chains follows, all from one sample in a study of PD-L1 blockade in urothelial cancer. The protocol was immunoSEQ multiplex PCR, while the TCRdb copy is restricted to in-frame clones and leaves out a portion. Counted here are roughly 20,000 clones, roughly 88% occurring once; the ten biggest clones make up 3.7%. The sequenced sample was PBMCs, obtained around atezolizumab (anti-PD-L1) treatment. These receptors originate from a man in his fifties or sixties with urothelial cancer. Both conserved end residues are part of each CDR3. Fields, in order: clone size, V gene, J gene, D gene, CDR3 DNA, CDR3 protein. D genes are given only for firm matches. Only some rows state a clone size, as once, few, many or a class for expanded clones.

>-|TRBV29-1|TRBJ2-2|TRBD2
TGCAGCGTTGTACTAGCGGGAGGGAAAGCCGGGGAGCTGTTTTTT
CSVVLAGGKAGELFF
>-|TRBV16|TRBJ1-2|-
TGTGCCAGCAGCCCTAGTGTGGCTAACTATGGCTACACCTTC
CASSPSVANYGYTF
>-|TRBV6-5|TRBJ1-6|TRBD1
TGTGCCAGCAGTTACTTAGGGGACAGGGCTTCACCCCTCCACTTT
CASSYLGDRASPLHF
>-|TRBV5-1|TRBJ2-7|-
TGCGCCAGCAGCTTGACAGGCACCTACGAGCAGTACTTC
CASSLTGTYEQYF
>few|TRBV6-1|TRBJ1-2|-
TGTGCCAGCAGTGATAGCAGGGCCCTTGGCTACACCTTC
CASSDSRALGYTF
>-|TRBV18|TRBJ2-1|TRBD2
TGTGCCAGCTCATCGCCAGGACTAGCGGGAGCGAATCCGTTCTTC
CASSSPGLAGANPFF
>-|TRBV11-1|TRBJ2-7|-
TGTGCCAGCAGCGCAGACAGCCCCTCCTACGAGCAGTACTTC
CASSADSPSYEQYF
>few|TRBV4-1|TRBJ1-3|-
TGCGCCAGCAGCCTTGAAGCGGCTGGAAACACCATATATTTT
CASSLEAAGNTIYF
>-|TRBV6-4|TRBJ2-1|-
TGTGCCAGCAGCACCGACGGGTACAATGAGCAGTTCTTC
CASSTDGYNEQFF
>-|TRBV5-6|TRBJ1-2|-
TGTGCCAGCAGCTTACCAGGGGCTAACTATGGCTACACCTTC
CASSLPGANYGYTF
>-|TRBV5-1|TRBJ2-1|TRBD2
TGCGCCAGCAGTAGCGGGTTCGGCTCCTACAATGAGCAGTTCTTC
CASSSGFGSYNEQFF
>-|TRBV15|TRBJ2-1|TRBD2
TGTGCCACCAGCAAACTAGCGGGAACATACAATGAGCAGTTCTTC
CATSKLAGTYNEQFF